The rows below give T cell receptor beta chains drawn from one sample of a study of identical twins. TCRdb called the 5' RACE reads again in MiXCR, with one record for every CDR3 protein. The sample shows 1.5 million to 2 million distinct CDR3 sequences, more than 30% of them seen only once. Source material: cord blood. The receptors were gathered from a newborn girl in good health. CDR3s include the opening cysteine and the closing phenylalanine or tryptophan. D genes are given only for firm matches. Size is stated for part of the rows, as once, few or many counts, or as a class when the clone is expanded.

d_call	clone_size	v_call	j_call	cdr3_aa	cdr3_nt
NA	few	TRBV15	TRBJ2-1	CATSRDEGEGFF	TGTGCCACCAGCAGAGATGAGGGAGAAGGGTTCTTC
NA	few	TRBV2	TRBJ2-6	CASSRALRANVLTF	TGTGCCAGCAGTAGGGCTCTCCGGGCCAACGTCCTGACTTTC
TRBD1	NA	TRBV12-3/TRBV12-4	TRBJ1-2	CASSPDRGFYGYTF	TGTGCCAGCAGTCCGGACAGGGGGTTCTATGGCTACACCTTC
TRBD2	NA	TRBV5-1	TRBJ2-2	CASSLVLAATGELFF	TGCGCCAGCAGCTTGGTACTAGCGGCCACCGGGGAGCTGTTTTTT
TRBD2	NA	TRBV7-9	TRBJ2-4	CASSRTSGRGNIQYF	TGTGCCAGCAGTCGGACTAGCGGGAGGGGAAACATTCAGTACTTC
NA	NA	TRBV5-1	TRBJ2-7	CASRPIEESGSSYEQYF	TGCGCCAGCAGACCGATAGAGGAAAGCGGAAGCTCCTACGAGCAGTACTTC
TRBD1	NA	TRBV6-5	TRBJ1-2	CASSYSESGGYGYTF	TGTGCCAGCAGTTACTCAGAATCAGGGGGCTATGGCTACACCTTC
TRBD1	few	TRBV24-1	TRBJ2-6	CATSTGIGNVLTF	TGTGCCACCTCGACAGGGATTGGCAACGTCCTGACTTTC
TRBD1	NA	TRBV25-1	TRBJ1-5	CASSVGQAKKGNQPQHF	TGTGCCAGCAGTGTAGGACAGGCCAAGAAGGGCAATCAGCCCCAGCATTTT
TRBD2	NA	TRBV3-1	TRBJ2-7	CASSQAWASGSYEQYF	TGTGCCAGCAGCCAAGCTTGGGCTAGCGGCTCCTACGAGCAGTACTTC
TRBD2	few	TRBV11-2	TRBJ2-1	CASSLMGLAGNEQFF	TGTGCCAGCAGCTTAATGGGACTAGCGGGTAATGAGCAGTTCTTC
NA	few	TRBV4-1	TRBJ1-5	CASSQGASQPQHF	TGCGCCAGCAGCCAGGGGGCCAGTCAGCCCCAGCATTTT
NA	NA	TRBV15	TRBJ1-1	CATSRDQSWTEAFF	TGTGCCACCAGCAGAGATCAAAGTTGGACTGAAGCTTTCTTT
NA	many	TRBV5-5	TRBJ2-7	CASSLTDYISYEQYF	TGTGCCAGCAGCTTGACGGATTACATATCCTACGAGCAGTACTTC
TRBD1	NA	TRBV7-9	TRBJ2-1	CASTQTGGEFF	TGTGCCAGCACCCAAACAGGGGGCGAGTTCTTC
NA	few	TRBV7-9	TRBJ2-7	CASSLRTDPYEQYF	TGTGCCAGCAGCTTAAGGACAGACCCCTACGAGCAGTACTTC
NA	NA	TRBV5-1	TRBJ2-1	CASGRRGNEQFF	TGCGCCAGCGGTAGACGGGGCAATGAGCAGTTCTTC